Below, 10 T cell receptor beta chains from the same sample are listed, as sequenced in a study of cytomegalovirus exposure and HLA in healthy donors. Primers for the PCR totalled 60 Vbeta and 13 Jbeta. Clones were sequenced by immunoSEQ multiplex PCR, and TCRdb holds only the in-frame ones, with some missing. The sample has 65,000 to 95,000 clones; roughly four fifths are singletons. The sequenced material came from PBMCs. The receptors come from a man aged 70-80 years in good health and CMV-seronegative.

The chain joins TRBV7-3 to TRBJ2-3; 8 bases map to TRBD2. J gave up 14 bases and V 2 bases, and 6 bases lay outside the gene matches. CDR1 and CDR2 from the germline V gene are SGHTA and FQGTGA. The CDR3 spans 12 residues. In DNA, the CDR3 is TGTGCCAGCAGCTTAGAAGCGGGAGCTCGGTATTTT. Translating gives CASSLEAGARYF.

The genes are TRBV6-5 and TRBJ1-3; 8 bases line up with TRBD1. This CDR3 is 14 amino acids long. V lost 6 bases, J lost 2 bases, and 3 bases stayed unmatched. The germline V gene has CDR1 MNHEY and CDR2 SVGAGI. The CDR3 region has the DNA TGTGCCAGCAGCCCGACAGGGGCTGGAAACACCATATATTTT. This translates into CASSPTGAGNTIYF.

This clone was observed a few times. This sequence joins TRBV6-5 and TRBJ1-5; D perhaps matches TRBD1 (5 bases). The V gene lost 5 bases and the J gene lost 5 bases, with 16 bases spanning the gap. Germline-derived CDR1 and CDR2 are MNHEY and SVGAGI. This CDR3 region has 15 residues. CDR3 sequence reads: CASSGSFREDQPQHF. CDR3 nucleotides: TGTGCCAGCAGTGGGTCTTTCAGGGAGGATCAGCCCCAGCATTTT.

This chain uses TRBV5-4 with TRBJ2-5; no clear D. The DNA end is a closer match to TRBJ2-7, so the J assignment may be wrong. This CDR3 spans 12 amino acids. Germline V gene data show CDR1 as SGHNT and CDR2 as YYREEE (reference sequence). CDR3 region: CASSLLTCEQYF. The CDR3 DNA is TGTGCCAGCAGCTTACTCACCTGCGAGCAGTACTTC.

The rearrangement links TRBV9 to TRBJ2-3; 9 nucleotides match TRBD2. CDR3 size: 18 residues. Germline V gene sequence: CDR1 SGDLS, CDR2 YYNGEE. V lost 0 bases to trimming and J lost 2 bases; unmatched junction nucleotides: 10. CDR3 in amino acids: CASSVAGASGTLTDTQYF. CDR3 DNA: TGTGCCAGCAGCGTAGCAGGGGCTAGCGGGACACTCACAGATACGCAGTATTTT.

Of note for this clone: No DNA is shown, since the ends of the CDR3 on it are uncertain; the CDR3 is the one TCRdb lists. This chain joins TRBV21-1 and TRBJ2-6; the table's D call, TRBD2, was not checked against the DNA. TRBV21-1 is a pseudogene locus. The CDR3 is made up of 20 amino acids, end residues included. The CDR3 sequence: CASSFFVGEGIPFGANVLTF.

V is TRBV5-1 and J is TRBJ1-1; 7 bases match TRBD1. The germline V gene has CDR1 SGHRS and CDR2 YFSETQ. V shed 3 bases and J 0 bases; nucleotides not matched to a gene: 8. The CDR3 totals 16 residues. The DNA for the CDR3 is TGCGCCAGCAGCTCACAGGGGCTCGAGGTGAACACTGAAGCTTTCTTT. It translates to CASSSQGLEVNTEAFF. Complete variable domain (other parts from reference TRBV5-1 and TRBJ1-1): KAGVTQTPRYLIKTRGQQVTLSCSPISGHRSVSWYQQTPGQGLQFLFEYFSETQRNKGNFPGRFSGRQFSNSRSEMNVSTLELGDSALYLCASSSQGLEVNTEAFFGQGTRLTVV.

This chain uses TRBV4-3 with TRBJ2-4; 12 bases are a match to TRBD2. The CDR3 has 15 amino acids. Germline-derived CDR1 and CDR2 are LGHNA and YSLEER. Trimming at V came to 1 base and at J to 9 bases, leaving 4 bases not matched to a gene. CDR3 bases: TGCGCCAGCAGCCAAGTTACTAGCGGGGGGCCCATTCAGTACTTC. It encodes CASSQVTSGGPIQYF.

The chain has TRBV18 and TRBJ1-4, with 7 bases matching TRBD1. CDR3 length: 15 residues. Trimming cost V 2 bases and J 6 bases; bases outside gene matches: 6. Per germline, CDR1 KGHSH and CDR2 LQKENI. The CDR3 DNA sequence: TGTGCCAGCTCACCAAGTAGACAGGGTTATGAAAAACTGTTTTTT. As protein: CASSPSRQGYEKLFF.

This clone was observed a handful of times. The CDR3 region has the DNA TGCGCCAGCAGCATGCTACAGGGAGGGGAGCAGTACTTC. Translating gives CASSMLQGGEQYF. The chain uses TRBV5-1 and TRBJ2-7; tentatively, D is TRBD2 (7 bases). This CDR3 contains 13 residues. Germline V CDR1 and CDR2: SGHRS, YFSETQ. Trimming pared 4 bases from V and 7 bases from J, leaving 15 bases between.